These T cell receptor beta chains were read from a single sample in a study of response to subunit inactivated influenza vaccine. A single record per CDR3 protein comes from TCRdb applying MiXCR to the RT-PCR reads. Here the sample spans 800,000 or so distinct CDR3 sequences, less than 25% being singletons. The sample was PBMCs from blood, taken 5 days after vaccination. The receptors derive from a man aged 45-65 years who received an inactivated influenza vaccine. Both conserved end residues are part of each CDR3. Fields, in order: V gene, D gene, J gene, clone size, CDR3 DNA, CDR3 protein. A D gene is named only where the DNA matches it firmly. Part of the rows lack a size; the others show once, few, many or a class for expanded clones.

v_gene: TRBV18; d_gene: .; j_gene: TRBJ2-6; abundance: few; CDR3nt: TGTGCCAGCTCACCCTCAAGCTCTGGGGCCAACGTCCTGACTTTC; CDR3aa: CASSPSSSGANVLTF
v_gene: TRBV7-2; d_gene: .; j_gene: TRBJ2-1; abundance: few; CDR3nt: TGTGCCAGCAGCTTATTTCACAACTCCTACAATGAGCAGTTCTTC; CDR3aa: CASSLFHNSYNEQFF
v_gene: TRBV7-9; d_gene: .; j_gene: TRBJ2-2; abundance: few; CDR3nt: TGTGCCAGCAGCTTAGGGCTGGGGGTGAACACCGGGGAGCTGTTTTTT; CDR3aa: CASSLGLGVNTGELFF
v_gene: TRBV7-2; d_gene: .; j_gene: TRBJ1-5; abundance: few; CDR3nt: TGTGCCAGCAGCTTAGGACCCGCCGCGGGGGCCCAGCATTTT; CDR3aa: CASSLGPAAGAQHF
v_gene: TRBV20-1; d_gene: TRBD2; j_gene: TRBJ2-3; abundance: few; CDR3nt: TGCAGTGCCGCAGGTGTGATAGCGGGAGGGCCTCGTGGTGCAGATACGCAGTATTTT; CDR3aa: CSAAGVIAGGPRGADTQYF
v_gene: TRBV20-1; d_gene: .; j_gene: TRBJ1-5; abundance: few; CDR3nt: TGCAGTGCTAGTCAGGGTCCCTATCAGCCCCAGCATTTT; CDR3aa: CSASQGPYQPQHF
v_gene: TRBV28; d_gene: .; j_gene: TRBJ2-5; abundance: few; CDR3nt: TGTGCCAGCAGTTCGGACCGGAGGGGGGTTGAGACCCAGTACTTC; CDR3aa: CASSSDRRGVETQYF
v_gene: TRBV10-3; d_gene: TRBD1; j_gene: TRBJ2-5; abundance: many; CDR3nt: TGTGCCATCAGCAAGGGACAGCTACAAGAGACCCAGTACTTC; CDR3aa: CAISKGQLQETQYF
v_gene: TRBV24-1; d_gene: .; j_gene: TRBJ2-3; abundance: few; CDR3nt: TGTGCCACCAGTGACCCGACAGGCACAGATACGCAGTATTTT; CDR3aa: CATSDPTGTDTQYF
v_gene: TRBV7-2; d_gene: .; j_gene: TRBJ2-3; abundance: many; CDR3nt: TGTGCCAGCAGCTTCAGGGGAGATACGCAGTATTTT; CDR3aa: CASSFRGDTQYF
v_gene: TRBV29-1; d_gene: .; j_gene: TRBJ2-3; abundance: .; CDR3nt: TGCAGCGTGGATATCACAGATACGCAGTATTTT; CDR3aa: CSVDITDTQYF
v_gene: TRBV18; d_gene: TRBD1; j_gene: TRBJ2-1; abundance: many; CDR3nt: TGTGCCAGCTCACCAAAAGGGACAGGGTCGGGCAATGAGCAGTTCTTC; CDR3aa: CASSPKGTGSGNEQFF
v_gene: TRBV5-1; d_gene: .; j_gene: TRBJ1-6; abundance: few; CDR3nt: TGCGCCAGCAGCTTCGACGGCTATAATTCACCCCTCCACTTT; CDR3aa: CASSFDGYNSPLHF
v_gene: TRBV7-9; d_gene: .; j_gene: TRBJ2-5; abundance: few; CDR3nt: TGTGCCAGCAGCTCCCGGGTATCGTATCGTTTAGAGACCCAGTACTTC; CDR3aa: CASSSRVSYRLETQYF
v_gene: TRBV7-7; d_gene: .; j_gene: TRBJ2-5; abundance: .; CDR3nt: TGTGCCAGCAGCTTAAGCTACAGCCAAGAGACCCAGTACTTC; CDR3aa: CASSLSYSQETQYF
v_gene: TRBV25-1; d_gene: .; j_gene: TRBJ2-7; abundance: .; CDR3nt: TGTGCCAGCACCCACTCTAGCCTATACGAGCAGTACTTC; CDR3aa: CASTHSSLYEQYF
v_gene: TRBV15; d_gene: .; j_gene: TRBJ2-5; abundance: .; CDR3nt: TGTGCCACCAGCAGAGATTGGACAGAAACCCAAGAGACCCAGTACTTC; CDR3aa: CATSRDWTETQETQYF
v_gene: TRBV4-3; d_gene: .; j_gene: TRBJ2-4; abundance: .; CDR3nt: TGCGCCAGCAGCAGGGGGGAAATATGGTACTTC; CDR3aa: CASSRGEIWYF
v_gene: TRBV12-3/TRBV12-4; d_gene: .; j_gene: TRBJ1-6; abundance: few; CDR3nt: TGTGCCAGCAGCCCAGGTTCTAGCTCCTATAATTCACCCCTCCACTTT; CDR3aa: CASSPGSSSYNSPLHF
v_gene: TRBV20-1; d_gene: .; j_gene: TRBJ1-2; abundance: few; CDR3nt: TGCAGTGCCCGAGTGAGAAGAGGGGGTAGTATGTATGGCTACACCTTC; CDR3aa: CSARVRRGGSMYGYTF
v_gene: TRBV10-3; d_gene: TRBD2; j_gene: TRBJ2-1; abundance: .; CDR3nt: TGTGCCAGCCAGACTAGCGGAGACAATGAGCAGTTCTTC; CDR3aa: CASQTSGDNEQFF
v_gene: TRBV7-2; d_gene: TRBD2; j_gene: TRBJ2-1; abundance: .; CDR3nt: TGTGCCAGCAGCTTTGCTAGCGGGCTCAATGAGCAGTTCTTC; CDR3aa: CASSFASGLNEQFF
v_gene: TRBV7-8; d_gene: TRBD2; j_gene: TRBJ2-1; abundance: .; CDR3nt: TGTGCCAGCAGCTTAATCGGGACTAGCGTACACAATGAGCAGTTCTTC; CDR3aa: CASSLIGTSVHNEQFF
v_gene: TRBV29-1; d_gene: TRBD2; j_gene: TRBJ2-7; abundance: many; CDR3nt: TGCAGCGTGGACACCGGGACTAGCGGGGACGAGCAGTACTTC; CDR3aa: CSVDTGTSGDEQYF
v_gene: TRBV5-1; d_gene: TRBD2; j_gene: TRBJ2-1; abundance: .; CDR3nt: TGCGCCAGCAGTCCGACCGGGACTAGCGGTTACAATGAGCAGTTCTTC; CDR3aa: CASSPTGTSGYNEQFF
v_gene: TRBV5-1; d_gene: .; j_gene: TRBJ1-6; abundance: many; CDR3nt: TGCGCCAGCAGCTTGGCCGAGGATTCACCCCTCCACTTT; CDR3aa: CASSLAEDSPLHF
v_gene: TRBV11-2; d_gene: TRBD2; j_gene: TRBJ2-2; abundance: few; CDR3nt: TGTGCCAGCAGCTTAAGGGCGTCTAGCGGGAGGGAAAACACCGGGGAGCTGTTTTTT; CDR3aa: CASSLRASSGRENTGELFF
v_gene: TRBV20-1; d_gene: .; j_gene: TRBJ2-3; abundance: .; CDR3nt: TGCAGTGCCGCCTCAAATACGCAGTATTTT; CDR3aa: CSAASNTQYF
v_gene: TRBV6-2/TRBV6-3; d_gene: TRBD1; j_gene: TRBJ2-6; abundance: few; CDR3nt: TGTGCCAGCGAATGGACAGGTTTGCTCTCTGGGGCCAACGTCCTGACTTTC; CDR3aa: CASEWTGLLSGANVLTF
v_gene: TRBV4-3; d_gene: .; j_gene: TRBJ1-2; abundance: .; CDR3nt: TGCGCCAGCAGCCAAGATACCTTTGGCATTACGAACTATGGCTACACCTTC; CDR3aa: CASSQDTFGITNYGYTF
v_gene: TRBV6-1; d_gene: .; j_gene: TRBJ2-1; abundance: few; CDR3nt: TGTGCCAGCAGTCCTTCGCGAAACCGGTACAATGAGCAGTTCTTC; CDR3aa: CASSPSRNRYNEQFF
v_gene: TRBV12-3/TRBV12-4; d_gene: .; j_gene: TRBJ2-4; abundance: few; CDR3nt: TGTGCCAGCAGTTCTCACATAGCCAAAAACATTCAGTACTTC; CDR3aa: CASSSHIAKNIQYF
v_gene: TRBV12-3/TRBV12-4; d_gene: TRBD1; j_gene: TRBJ2-3; abundance: .; CDR3nt: TGTGCCAGCAGTTCCGGGACAGGGGTCCCAGATACGCAGTATTTT; CDR3aa: CASSSGTGVPDTQYF
v_gene: TRBV20-1; d_gene: .; j_gene: TRBJ2-1; abundance: .; CDR3nt: TGCAGTGCTAGAGACGCCAGGACAGTCTCTAATGAGCAGTTCTTC; CDR3aa: CSARDARTVSNEQFF
v_gene: TRBV15; d_gene: .; j_gene: TRBJ2-3; abundance: many; CDR3nt: TGTGCCACCAGGGGGGGTCCAGATACGCAGTATTTT; CDR3aa: CATRGGPDTQYF
v_gene: TRBV5-1; d_gene: .; j_gene: TRBJ2-5; abundance: few; CDR3nt: TGCGCCAGCAGCTTGGATTCGGTTCAAGAGACCCAGTACTTC; CDR3aa: CASSLDSVQETQYF
v_gene: TRBV7-2; d_gene: .; j_gene: TRBJ2-1; abundance: few; CDR3nt: TGTGCCAGCAGCTCCCCAACAGGGAGGAATGAGCAGTTCTTC; CDR3aa: CASSSPTGRNEQFF
v_gene: TRBV5-1; d_gene: TRBD1; j_gene: TRBJ2-7; abundance: few; CDR3nt: TGCGCCAGCAGCTCGCAGTCGTTGACAGGGAAAGGTTACGAGCAGTACTTC; CDR3aa: CASSSQSLTGKGYEQYF
v_gene: TRBV12-3/TRBV12-4; d_gene: .; j_gene: TRBJ2-2; abundance: .; CDR3nt: TGTGCCAGCAGTTTAATAAGGTCCACCGGGGAGCTGTTTTTT; CDR3aa: CASSLIRSTGELFF
v_gene: TRBV20-1; d_gene: TRBD1; j_gene: TRBJ1-4; abundance: .; CDR3nt: TGCAGTGTGAGGGGGCCCAATGAAAAACTGTTTTTT; CDR3aa: CSVRGPNEKLFF
v_gene: TRBV4-3; d_gene: .; j_gene: TRBJ2-3; abundance: .; CDR3nt: TGCGCCAGCAGCCAAGATAGCAAGGGCCCAAGCACAGATACGCAGTATTTT; CDR3aa: CASSQDSKGPSTDTQYF
v_gene: TRBV11-3; d_gene: .; j_gene: TRBJ1-5; abundance: once; CDR3nt: TGTGCCAGCAGCCGAGGGGGGAGAGGTCAGCCCCAGCATTTT; CDR3aa: CASSRGGRGQPQHF
v_gene: TRBV18; d_gene: .; j_gene: TRBJ2-7; abundance: .; CDR3nt: TGTGCCAGCTCACCACTGCCCATCCATGGGGGGTACGAGCAGTACTTC; CDR3aa: CASSPLPIHGGYEQYF
v_gene: TRBV4-2; d_gene: .; j_gene: TRBJ1-2; abundance: .; CDR3nt: TGTGCCAGCAGCCTGACAGGCGCTTCCTATGGCTACACCTTC; CDR3aa: CASSLTGASYGYTF
v_gene: TRBV12-3/TRBV12-4; d_gene: TRBD2; j_gene: TRBJ2-5; abundance: few; CDR3nt: TGTGCCAGCAGCTTACGGGAGGGCCGACGGGAGACCCAGTACTTC; CDR3aa: CASSLREGRRETQYF
v_gene: TRBV12-3/TRBV12-4; d_gene: .; j_gene: TRBJ1-1; abundance: .; CDR3nt: TGTGCCAGCAGTTTAACCCGGGCGAGGACTGAAGCTTTCTTT; CDR3aa: CASSLTRARTEAFF
v_gene: TRBV7-2; d_gene: .; j_gene: TRBJ1-1; abundance: few; CDR3nt: TGTGCCAGCAGCTTCAGAGCCCGATTCACTGAAGCTTTCTTT; CDR3aa: CASSFRARFTEAFF
v_gene: TRBV7-9; d_gene: .; j_gene: TRBJ1-1; abundance: .; CDR3nt: TGTGCCAGCAGCTTAAACTATGGTGTGAACACTGAAGCTTTCTTT; CDR3aa: CASSLNYGVNTEAFF
v_gene: TRBV10-3; d_gene: TRBD1; j_gene: TRBJ1-1; abundance: .; CDR3nt: TGTGCCATCAGGGGGGGGACAGGGATGAACACTGAAGCTTTCTTT; CDR3aa: CAIRGGTGMNTEAFF
v_gene: TRBV7-2; d_gene: TRBD2; j_gene: TRBJ2-5; abundance: few; CDR3nt: TGTGCCAGCACCCAAATGGGAGGGTTACAAGAGACCCAGTACTTC; CDR3aa: CASTQMGGLQETQYF